Included here is one TCR beta chain sequence, with context. This clonotype was picked up a small number of times. The target of this receptor is not known. Nothing much larger sits one base from this clone, and base qualities are not available. This sample was taken from a study of identical twins (dated by TCRdb to about 2016). A note on the overall study: To test whether fetal clonotypes persist, the study used deep sequencing on TCR alpha and beta repertoires from monozygotic twins, unrelated adults of various ages, and cord blood. To rule out contamination, the twin experiments were replicated at different times with different library preparation protocols.

The library was made by 5' RACE. Sequenced on an Illumina HiSeq 2000. Template switching added a universal primer binding site, and the final cDNA carried a unique molecular identifier that allowed TCR cDNA molecules to be counted accurately. First-strand cDNA for TCR alpha and beta chains was synthesized from specific primers in the conserved constant-segment region. To control for contamination, every cDNA library was double barcoded, receiving both a SMART-Mk sample barcode and Illumina barcodes. TruSeq adapter sequences and Illumina sample barcodes were added in two successive PCR steps. Sequencing of the TCR alpha and beta cDNA libraries was done on the Illumina HiSeq platform using custom primers. The source study handled its data this way. MiGEC processed the raw reads to extract unique molecular identifiers, while MiXCR was used to determine the CDR3 positions. Recombination models were inferred per individual with the repgenHMM and IGoR tools using an EM algorithm. Shared clonotypes were analyzed with the tcR package in R, and sharing was normalized by the product of cloneset sizes. To study raw recombination without the effects of thymic and clonal selection, out-of-frame nonproductive sequences were analyzed. TCRdb redid the processing of the public reads, applying fastp at Q25 and MiXCR, and retained in-frame beta chains. Here each entry gathers all rows of one CDR3 protein and keeps the most common genes and DNA. The V and J calls and clone size are TCRdb's, not the authors'. A total of about 520,000 distinct CDR3 sequences appear in this sample, less than 25% of them only once. The ten top clones hold 0.91% of the sample.

Points the paper makes about the study in general: Zero-insertion analyses could be partly confounded by invariant T cells such as MAIT and iNKT, though diverse VJ usage argued against such confounding for most clonotypes. Compared with coincidental sharing between unrelated individuals, an excess of low generation-probability sequences was observed among out-of-frame TCR alpha sequences shared between twins. In beta out-of-frame sequences, excess twin sharing was weaker, because having fewer shared sequences lowered the signal-to-noise ratio. In monozygotic twins, out-of-frame TCR alpha sharing was systematically underestimated by recombination models, although the models agreed with sharing between unrelated individuals. Conclusions relied on cross-sectional statistical analysis, since the same donors could not be followed over many years. Fewer insertions were carried by abundant cord blood beta clonotypes, a similar but weaker trend appeared in young adult naive repertoires, and no such trend appeared in memory repertoires.

Every donor was a healthy Caucasian. Three pairs of female monozygotic twins, all aged 18 to 29 years, were included in the twin cohort. Positive isolation kits from Invitrogen were used to isolate CD4+ and CD8+ T cell populations. Spanning cysteine to phenylalanine, the CDR3 consists of 16 amino acids. Only the CDR3 part of the read is kept: 48 bases, read in frame from the first base. Sequences DFQATT (CDR1) and SNEGSKA (CDR2) are obtained from the germline V gene (reference sequence). For this chain, trimming is 3 bases at the V end and 6 bases at the J end, and the number of junction bases without a gene match is 12. These data were also reused for a study on T cells expressing NK-cell markers. According to the second study: Under 10 donors provided sorted CD3+CD56+NKG2C+, CD3+CD56+NKG2C- and CD3+CD56-NKG2C+ T-cell subsets, whose TCR beta-chain repertoires were profiled. Among the eight sequenced donors, only one was HCMV-seronegative, while the other seven were HCMV-seropositive. To restrict sorting to alphabetaTCR-expressing T cells, an anti-gammadeltaTCR antibody was added in several experiments. In more than five donors, the dominant CD3+CD56+NKG2C+ clonotypes ranked among the top 10 CD8+ clonotypes, making up 1.0-7.0% of CD8+ T cells. Those dominant clonotypes were again the most abundant among CD3+CD56-NKG2C+ cells in several donors, at about 25-60.1%. It remained unclear whether the expanded NKG2C-expressing T cell clones were specific for HCMV antigens. The study sequenced eight donors, all healthy volunteers chosen at random: three men and five women. A commercial ELISA kit detecting HCMV-specific IgG in serum was used to determine HCMV serostatus. MIGEC handled demultiplexing of the reads and grouping by UMI, while MiTCR was used to assemble and quantify clonotypes. To remove erroneous sequences, TCR cDNA sequences were retained only when supported by two or more reads. The tcR package was used for downstream repertoire analysis, with clonotypes matched between fractions based on CDR3 nucleotide sequence plus V segment. VDJmatch was used to annotate antigen specificity against VDJdb, with one amino acid substitution allowed in CDR3.

The rearrangement joined TRBV20-1 to TRBJ2-3, and 10 junction bases match TRBD2. The origin of this receptor is a woman aged 18 to 35 in good health. Sequencing was done on a sample of CD4+ T cells sorted from blood. The CDR3 amino acid sequence is: CSASVPRTSGPDTQYF. At the DNA level, the sequence is TGCAGTGCTAGTGTACCTCGGACTAGCGGCCCTGATACGCAGTATTTT.